A selection of T cell receptor beta chains follows, all from one sample in a study of blood T cell repertoires in COVID-19. Only in-frame clones appear in the TCRdb table, and some are missing; sequencing was by immunoSEQ multiplex PCR. The repertoire includes about 190,000 clones, about 88% of them detected once, and about 4.5% sits in the top ten. The sequenced material came from peripheral blood. These receptors came from a human donor in a cohort sampled during active COVID-19. Both conserved end residues are part of each CDR3. D genes are given only for firm matches. Clone size is shown for a subset of rows, as once, few, many or a class of expanded clone.

v_call: TRBV7-2; d_call: .; j_call: TRBJ2-3; clone_size: once; cdr3_nt: TGTGCCAGCAGTAGGGGGAGCGGGATTGGTACGCAGTATTTT; cdr3_aa: CASSRGSGIGTQYF
v_call: TRBV7-2; d_call: TRBD2; j_call: TRBJ2-5; clone_size: .; cdr3_nt: TGTGCCAGCAGCTTTAGCGGGTCGCAAGAGACCCAGTACTTC; cdr3_aa: CASSFSGSQETQYF
v_call: TRBV5-4; d_call: .; j_call: TRBJ2-7; clone_size: .; cdr3_nt: TGTGCCAGCAGCTTGGGAGGGGGTGCAGACGAGCAGTACTTC; cdr3_aa: CASSLGGGADEQYF
v_call: TRBV30; d_call: TRBD1; j_call: TRBJ1-1; clone_size: .; cdr3_nt: TGTGCCTGGAGCCTTCCCGGGACAGGGATTGAAGCTTTCTTT; cdr3_aa: CAWSLPGTGIEAFF
v_call: TRBV30; d_call: .; j_call: TRBJ1-1; clone_size: once; cdr3_nt: TGTGCCTGGAGTGTAACGTCCGTAGCCACTGAAGCTTTCTTT; cdr3_aa: CAWSVTSVATEAFF
v_call: TRBV9; d_call: TRBD1; j_call: TRBJ1-4; clone_size: .; cdr3_nt: TGTGCCAGCAGCCCACGACAGGGGGCAACTAATGAAAAACTGTTTTTT; cdr3_aa: CASSPRQGATNEKLFF
v_call: TRBV11-2; d_call: TRBD2; j_call: TRBJ2-7; clone_size: .; cdr3_nt: TGTGCCAGCAGCGAACTAGCGGGGGGGCCGTTCGAGCAGTACTTC; cdr3_aa: CASSELAGGPFEQYF
v_call: TRBV11-2; d_call: .; j_call: TRBJ1-1; clone_size: .; cdr3_nt: TGTGCCAGCAGCCCCGAAGGACAGATTTATCGCTCTGAAGCTTTCTTT; cdr3_aa: CASSPEGQIYRSEAFF
v_call: TRBV2; d_call: .; j_call: TRBJ1-2; clone_size: .; cdr3_nt: TGTGCCAGCAGACTTGCAAACTATGGCTACACCTTC; cdr3_aa: CASRLANYGYTF
v_call: TRBV5-1; d_call: .; j_call: TRBJ1-3; clone_size: once; cdr3_nt: TGCGCCAGCAGCCTTAATGGGGAGACTGGAAACACCATATATTTT; cdr3_aa: CASSLNGETGNTIYF
v_call: TRBV11-2; d_call: .; j_call: TRBJ1-1; clone_size: .; cdr3_nt: TGTGCCAGCAGCCTAACCGCGGACAGGAACACTGAAGCTTTCTTT; cdr3_aa: CASSLTADRNTEAFF
v_call: TRBV15; d_call: .; j_call: TRBJ2-1; clone_size: .; cdr3_nt: TGTGCCACCAGCAGAGATCTAGAGGGTAATGAGCAGTTCTTC; cdr3_aa: CATSRDLEGNEQFF
v_call: TRBV6-2/TRBV6-3; d_call: .; j_call: TRBJ2-2; clone_size: .; cdr3_nt: TGTGCCAGCAGTTACTCGAATAGCCACGGGGAGCTGTTTTTT; cdr3_aa: CASSYSNSHGELFF
v_call: TRBV29-1; d_call: TRBD1; j_call: TRBJ1-1; clone_size: few; cdr3_nt: TGCAGCGCGGGACAGGGGAACACTGAAGCTTTCTTT; cdr3_aa: CSAGQGNTEAFF
v_call: TRBV5-4; d_call: TRBD2; j_call: TRBJ2-7; clone_size: .; cdr3_nt: TGTGCCAGCAGTATAAGCGGGGAACGCGAGCAGTACTTC; cdr3_aa: CASSISGEREQYF
v_call: TRBV4-1; d_call: .; j_call: TRBJ1-2; clone_size: .; cdr3_nt: TGCGCCAGCAGCCAAGAGGGCAGGGTGGGTGGCTACACCTTC; cdr3_aa: CASSQEGRVGGYTF
v_call: TRBV7-9; d_call: .; j_call: TRBJ2-2; clone_size: .; cdr3_nt: TGTGCCAGCAGCAAAGGACAGCACACCGGGGAGCTGTTTTTT; cdr3_aa: CASSKGQHTGELFF
v_call: TRBV11-2; d_call: .; j_call: TRBJ2-5; clone_size: .; cdr3_nt: TGTGCCAGCAGCTCGCCCCCCCCGGGGGGCGCAGAGACCCAGTACTTC; cdr3_aa: CASSSPPPGGAETQYF
v_call: TRBV12-5; d_call: TRBD1; j_call: TRBJ1-2; clone_size: .; cdr3_nt: TGTGCTAGTGGTTGGACAGGGGGTTACGGCTACACCTTC; cdr3_aa: CASGWTGGYGYTF
v_call: TRBV7-6; d_call: .; j_call: TRBJ2-5; clone_size: once; cdr3_nt: TGTGCCAGCAGCTTGAGTAAGGGGGGGTCAGAGACCCAGTACTTC; cdr3_aa: CASSLSKGGSETQYF
v_call: TRBV3-1/TRBV3-2; d_call: .; j_call: TRBJ2-7; clone_size: .; cdr3_nt: TGTGCCAGCAGCCAAGGCGGCCCCTACGAGCAGTACTTC; cdr3_aa: CASSQGGPYEQYF
v_call: TRBV10-3; d_call: TRBD1; j_call: TRBJ2-7; clone_size: .; cdr3_nt: TGTGCCATCAGTGATCTCGGACAGGGGGGGCACGAGCAGTACTTC; cdr3_aa: CAISDLGQGGHEQYF
v_call: TRBV4-1; d_call: .; j_call: TRBJ2-1; clone_size: once; cdr3_nt: TGCGCCAGCAGCCAGGTTAAACAGGGTAATGAGCAGTTCTTC; cdr3_aa: CASSQVKQGNEQFF
v_call: TRBV7-8; d_call: TRBD1; j_call: TRBJ1-6; clone_size: .; cdr3_nt: TGTGCCAGCAGCTTAAGTCCACAGGGGACGAATTCACCCCTCCACTTT; cdr3_aa: CASSLSPQGTNSPLHF
v_call: TRBV6-5; d_call: .; j_call: TRBJ1-6; clone_size: .; cdr3_nt: TGTGCCAGCAGTTACTCGGCAGGGGCCTCACCCCTCCACTTT; cdr3_aa: CASSYSAGASPLHF
v_call: TRBV19; d_call: TRBD1; j_call: TRBJ1-5; clone_size: .; cdr3_nt: TGTGCCAGTAGTATAGGGGGGACAGGGTTGCAGCCCCAGCATTTT; cdr3_aa: CASSIGGTGLQPQHF
v_call: TRBV18; d_call: .; j_call: TRBJ2-2; clone_size: once; cdr3_nt: TGTGCCAGCTCTCACAGGGCCATTAACACCGGGGAGCTGTTTTTT; cdr3_aa: CASSHRAINTGELFF
v_call: TRBV3-1/TRBV3-2; d_call: .; j_call: TRBJ1-1; clone_size: .; cdr3_nt: TGTGCCAGCAGCCGCCCGGGCACTGAAGCTTTCTTT; cdr3_aa: CASSRPGTEAFF
v_call: TRBV4-1; d_call: TRBD1; j_call: TRBJ2-6; clone_size: .; cdr3_nt: TGCGCCAGCAGCAAGGGACAGGGGGCTGGGGCCAACGTCCTGACTTTC; cdr3_aa: CASSKGQGAGANVLTF
v_call: TRBV7-9; d_call: .; j_call: TRBJ1-4; clone_size: .; cdr3_nt: TGTGCCAGCAGCTTAGTTTTTACAGGCTGGGCTAATGAAAAACTGTTTTTT; cdr3_aa: CASSLVFTGWANEKLFF
v_call: TRBV10-3; d_call: TRBD1; j_call: TRBJ2-6; clone_size: once; cdr3_nt: TGTGCCATCAGTGGGACAGGGGGCTCTGGGGCCAACGTCCTGACTTTC; cdr3_aa: CAISGTGGSGANVLTF
v_call: TRBV4-3; d_call: .; j_call: TRBJ2-7; clone_size: .; cdr3_nt: TGCGCCAGCAGCCGCACCAGGGTTGCTAGCTACGAGCAGTACTTC; cdr3_aa: CASSRTRVASYEQYF
v_call: TRBV9; d_call: .; j_call: TRBJ1-1; clone_size: .; cdr3_nt: TGTGCCAGCAGCTCGAGTTTGGACACTGAAGCTTTCTTT; cdr3_aa: CASSSSLDTEAFF
v_call: TRBV27; d_call: .; j_call: TRBJ1-2; clone_size: few; cdr3_nt: TGTGCCAGCAGTTTATCGAGGCAGGGCTATGGCTACACCTTC; cdr3_aa: CASSLSRQGYGYTF
v_call: TRBV20-1; d_call: .; j_call: TRBJ1-2; clone_size: few; cdr3_nt: TGCAGTGCTAGTGGGGGGTGGCAGAGGGGGTCTAACTATGGCTACACCTTC; cdr3_aa: CSASGGWQRGSNYGYTF
v_call: TRBV18; d_call: TRBD2; j_call: TRBJ2-2; clone_size: .; cdr3_nt: TGTGCCAGCTCACCACGGGCGGGAGAAAACACCGGGGAGCTGTTTTTT; cdr3_aa: CASSPRAGENTGELFF